Described below is a single TCR beta chain sequence and its context. Its antigen has not been determined. The record has no base qualities; no much larger clone is one base away. TCR CDR3 regions were amplified from genomic DNA by multiplex PCR using the deep immunoSEQ assay. For each cell subset, the extracted genomic DNA was distributed evenly across all wells of several immunoSEQ 96-well plates, and each plate served as one replicate. For unsorted PBMC, roughly 330 ng of genomic DNA, equivalent to around 30,000 T cell genomes, went into each replicate PCR. Unsorted PBMC genomic DNA was sequenced across ten immunoSEQ deep assay plates. The purified libraries were quantified using a Qubit 3.0 fluorometer, sized with a Bioanalyzer 2100, and then quantified again using the KAPA Library Quantification kit. A separate single-read 150-cycle Illumina NextSeq 550 flow cell was used to sequence each immunoSEQ 96-well plate. The authors' pipeline ran thus. Because the immunoSEQ output held only junctional sequences and lacked quality scores, the filtering could not match the filtering applied to full-length reads. Sequences were annotated with PyIR, a Python wrapper for IgBLAST v1.9, and V/J genes and CDR3 were assigned using IMGT germline references. Any read was removed if the V/J assignment was weak (E-value above 1e-6), the CDR3 was missing, or the read contained stop codons, out-of-frame junctions, or ambiguous translated residues. A V3J clonotype was defined by an identical inferred V gene, J gene, and CDR3 amino acid sequence. To compute the percentage overlap between repertoires, the number of shared unique clonotypes was divided by the size of the smaller repertoire. Richness of each repertoire was evaluated using RTK rarefaction, the Chao1 estimator, and Recon v2.1 estimates of unobserved clonotypes. TCRdb carries this immuneACCESS record with in-frame sequences only. Its versions omit some clonotypes, under half of them owing to an unresolved V gene in the studies checked, with the rest unexplained. From that table come the V and J calls and clone size; the DNA was used to work out D and trimming. The sample table shows fewer than 600,000 clones, and roughly 83% are seen once. Of the sample, approximately 13% falls within the top ten clones.

The source of the sample is a study of shared clonotypes between healthy human individuals (dated by TCRdb to the early 2020s). Broadly, across the study: Two women and a few men aged 18 to 49 years were included in the cohort. The study deeply sequenced blood TCR repertoires of five healthy adults to estimate repertoire size and the extent of clonotype sharing between individuals. To increase sequencing depth and limit assay-specific biases, different laboratories used diverse techniques to prepare libraries and sequence TCR repertoires. Per donor, leukapheresis produced somewhere between about 0.9 and 9 billion PBMCs. What the research found in general, with its limitations: Sampling was limited to blood, and TCR repertoires in tissue likely differ from TCR repertoires in blood. Because the study included a small number of donors, the genetic and exposure-history diversity represented was limited. Pairwise subsampling led to the expectation that sequencing depth would affect the degree of clonotype sharing among donors.

Via the germline V gene (reference sequence), CDR1 is GTSNPN and CDR2 SVGIG. Taken from cysteine to phenylalanine, the CDR3 has 16 residues. Only the CDR3 region is kept as DNA, spanning 48 bases read in frame from base 1. Trimming takes 0 bases from V and 3 bases from J, and the germline ends sit 15 bases apart. Healthy HIV-negative adults with no recently reported acute infections or vaccinations were included as donors. All donors were Caucasian adults living in Nashville, Tennessee, USA. For unsorted samples, about 90 million PBMCs were counted, and genomic DNA was extracted using the QIAamp DNA Blood Mini kit. Blood was obtained by leukapheresis, after which PBMCs were separated by Ficoll-Histopaque density gradient centrifugation and cryopreserved in liquid nitrogen vapor phase.

In this chain, TRBV30 is recombined with TRBJ2-1; the D gene is perhaps TRBD2, on 6 matching bases. This TCR was recovered from a woman in her thirties or forties in good health. Some clones in this sample may be carry-over from other donors' samples. The specimen was PBMCs. The CDR3 protein: CAWSVLGTVSYNEQFF. The DNA reads as follows: TGTGCCTGGAGTGTACTCGGGACTGTCAGCTACAATGAGCAGTTCTTC.